The entry below describes one T cell receptor beta chain. Its antigen remains unidentified. The PCR ran on 60 Vbeta and 13 Jbeta primers. TCRdb's table, derived via immunoSEQ multiplex PCR, lists solely in-frame clones and lacks some. The sample lists tens of thousands of clones; over 70% were seen once. CDR3 length: 11 residues. Trimming pared 1 base from V and 14 bases from J, leaving 12 bases between. Germline V gene lookup returns CDR1 SGHTS and CDR2 YDEGEE. The data originate from a study of cytomegalovirus exposure and HLA in healthy donors. Study results and limitations: Association of a missense DCLRE1C variant with TCR beta V- and J-gene trimming was reported in a later analysis.

The TCR originated in a man between 65 and 85 years old in good health and CMV-seronegative. Material: PBMCs. This chain uses TRBV5-8 with TRBJ1-2, with no clear D. Written as DNA, the CDR3 is TGTGCCAGCAGCTTGTCCGGCAGGCCAACCTTC. Translated, it gives CASSLSGRPTF.